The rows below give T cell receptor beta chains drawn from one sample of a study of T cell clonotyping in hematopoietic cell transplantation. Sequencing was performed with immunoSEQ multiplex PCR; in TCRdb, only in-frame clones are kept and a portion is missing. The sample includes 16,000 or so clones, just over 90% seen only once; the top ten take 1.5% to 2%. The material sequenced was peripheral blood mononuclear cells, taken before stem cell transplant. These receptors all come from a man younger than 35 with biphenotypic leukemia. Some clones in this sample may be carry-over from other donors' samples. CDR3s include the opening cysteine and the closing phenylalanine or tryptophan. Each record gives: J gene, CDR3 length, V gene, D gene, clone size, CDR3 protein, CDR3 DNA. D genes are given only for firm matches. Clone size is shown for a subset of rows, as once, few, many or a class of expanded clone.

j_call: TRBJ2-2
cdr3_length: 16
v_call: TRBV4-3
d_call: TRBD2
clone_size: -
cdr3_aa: CASSQFSGGATGELFF
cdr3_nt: TGCGCCAGCAGCCAATTTAGCGGGGGGGCCACCGGGGAGCTGTTTTTT

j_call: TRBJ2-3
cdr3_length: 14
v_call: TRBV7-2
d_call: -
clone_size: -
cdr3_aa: CASSLTGGTDTQYF
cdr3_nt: TGTGCCAGCAGCTTAACCGGGGGCACAGATACGCAGTATTTT

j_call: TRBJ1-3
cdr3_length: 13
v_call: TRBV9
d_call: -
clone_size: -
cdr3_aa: CASSVDTGNTIYF
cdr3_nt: TGTGCCAGCAGCGTCGATACTGGAAACACCATATATTTT

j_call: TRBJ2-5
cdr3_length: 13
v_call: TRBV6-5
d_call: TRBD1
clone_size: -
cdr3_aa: CASSRTGSETQYF
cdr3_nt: TGTGCCAGCAGTAGGACAGGTTCGGAGACCCAGTACTTC

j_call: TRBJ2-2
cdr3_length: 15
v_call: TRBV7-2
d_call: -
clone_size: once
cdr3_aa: CASSLLAVNTGELFF
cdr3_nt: TGTGCCAGCAGCTTACTCGCGGTGAACACCGGGGAGCTGTTTTTT

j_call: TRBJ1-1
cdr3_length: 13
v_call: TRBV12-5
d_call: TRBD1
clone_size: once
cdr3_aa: CASGFGTGGEAFF
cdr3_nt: TGTGCTAGTGGCTTTGGGACAGGGGGCGAAGCTTTCTTT

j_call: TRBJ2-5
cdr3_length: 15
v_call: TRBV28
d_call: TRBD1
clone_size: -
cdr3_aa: CASSKTTGMKETQYF
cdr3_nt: TGTGCCAGCAGTAAGACGACAGGGATGAAAGAGACCCAGTACTTC

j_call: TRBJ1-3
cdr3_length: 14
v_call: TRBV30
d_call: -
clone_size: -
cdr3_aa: CAWDTGSSGNTIYF
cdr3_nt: TGTGCCTGGGATACAGGGAGCTCTGGAAACACCATATATTTT

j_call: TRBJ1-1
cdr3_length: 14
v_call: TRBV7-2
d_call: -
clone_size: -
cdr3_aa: CASSRGDGFTEAFF
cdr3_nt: TGTGCCAGCAGTCGTGGGGACGGATTCACTGAAGCTTTCTTT

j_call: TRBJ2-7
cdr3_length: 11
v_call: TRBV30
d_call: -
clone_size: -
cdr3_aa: CAWSSGVEQYF
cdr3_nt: TGTGCCTGGAGTTCTGGGGTCGAGCAGTACTTC

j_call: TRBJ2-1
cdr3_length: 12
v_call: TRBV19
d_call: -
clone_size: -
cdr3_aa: CASSPQRDEQFF
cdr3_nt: TGTGCCAGTAGTCCCCAGCGGGATGAGCAGTTCTTC

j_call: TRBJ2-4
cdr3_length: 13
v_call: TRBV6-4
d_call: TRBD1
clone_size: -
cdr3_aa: CASSSTGGGIQYF
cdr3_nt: TGTGCCAGCAGCTCGACAGGGGGCGGCATTCAGTACTTC

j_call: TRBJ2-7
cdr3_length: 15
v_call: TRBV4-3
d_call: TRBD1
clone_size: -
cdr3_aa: CASSTGTGRVYEQYF
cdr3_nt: TGCGCCAGCAGCACCGGGACAGGGAGGGTCTACGAGCAGTACTTC

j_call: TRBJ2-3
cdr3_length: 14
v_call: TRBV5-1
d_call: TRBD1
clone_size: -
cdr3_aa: CASSNTGGADTQYF
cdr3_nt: TGCGCCAGCAGCAACACAGGGGGCGCAGATACGCAGTATTTT

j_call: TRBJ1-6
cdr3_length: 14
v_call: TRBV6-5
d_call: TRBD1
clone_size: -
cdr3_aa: CASSYNRGNSPLHF
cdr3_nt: TGTGCCAGCAGTTACAACAGGGGGAACTCACCCCTCCACTTT

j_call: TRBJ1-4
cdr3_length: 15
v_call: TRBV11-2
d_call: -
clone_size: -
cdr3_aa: CASSFPGGSDEKLFF
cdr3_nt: TGTGCCAGCAGCTTCCCCGGAGGTTCTGATGAAAAACTGTTTTTT

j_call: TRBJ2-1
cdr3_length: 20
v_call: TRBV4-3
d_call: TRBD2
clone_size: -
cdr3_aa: CASSQGRLGYLAGEYNEQFF
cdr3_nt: TGCGCCAGCAGCCAAGGGCGCCTAGGGTATCTAGCGGGGGAATACAATGAGCAGTTCTTC

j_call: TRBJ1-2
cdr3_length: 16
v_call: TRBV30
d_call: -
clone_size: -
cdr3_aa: CAWSAPNPGRLYGISF
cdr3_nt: TGTGCCTGGAGTGCCCCCAACCCGGGACGGCTTTATGGCATCTCCTTC

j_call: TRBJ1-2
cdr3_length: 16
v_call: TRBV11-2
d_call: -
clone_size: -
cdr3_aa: CASTSLQGNLNYGYTF
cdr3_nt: TGTGCCAGCACCAGTCTGCAGGGAAACCTAAACTATGGCTACACCTTC

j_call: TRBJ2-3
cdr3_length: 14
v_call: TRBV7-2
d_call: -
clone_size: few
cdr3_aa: CASRRMGATDTQYF
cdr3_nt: TGTGCCAGCAGAAGGATGGGGGCCACAGATACGCAGTATTTT

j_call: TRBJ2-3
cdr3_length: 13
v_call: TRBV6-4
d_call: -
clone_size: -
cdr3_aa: CASSDSERDTQYF
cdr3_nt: TGTGCCAGCAGTGACTCTGAGCGGGATACGCAGTATTTT

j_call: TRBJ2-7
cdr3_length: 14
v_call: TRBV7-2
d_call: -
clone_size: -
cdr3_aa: CASSLQGDSYEQYF
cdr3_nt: TGTGCCAGCAGCTTACAGGGAGACTCCTACGAGCAGTACTTC

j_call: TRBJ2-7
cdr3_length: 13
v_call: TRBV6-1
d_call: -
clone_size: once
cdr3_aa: CASPGLKPDEQYF
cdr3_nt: TGTGCCAGCCCTGGGCTGAAGCCCGACGAGCAGTACTTC

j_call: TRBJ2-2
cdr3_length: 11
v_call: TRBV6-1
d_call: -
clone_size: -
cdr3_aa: CASSGGGELFF
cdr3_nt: TGTGCCAGCAGTGGTGGCGGGGAGCTGTTTTTT

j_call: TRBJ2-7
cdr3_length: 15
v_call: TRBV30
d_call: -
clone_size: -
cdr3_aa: CAWGFGALTTYEQYF
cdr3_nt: TGTGCCTGGGGTTTCGGGGCTCTTACTACCTACGAGCAGTACTTC

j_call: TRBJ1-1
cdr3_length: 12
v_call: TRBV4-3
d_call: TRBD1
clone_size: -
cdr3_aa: CASSQDRDEAFF
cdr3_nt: TGCGCCAGCAGCCAGGACAGGGATGAAGCTTTCTTT

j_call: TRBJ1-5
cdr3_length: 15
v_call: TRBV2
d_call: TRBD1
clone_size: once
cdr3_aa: CASSEWQGANQPQHF
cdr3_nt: TGTGCCAGCAGTGAATGGCAGGGGGCTAATCAGCCCCAGCATTTT

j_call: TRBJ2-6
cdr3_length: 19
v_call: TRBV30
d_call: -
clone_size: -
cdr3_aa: CAWRKAWQPSSSGANVLTF
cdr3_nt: TGTGCCTGGAGAAAGGCGTGGCAGCCATCAAGCTCTGGGGCCAACGTCCTGACTTTC

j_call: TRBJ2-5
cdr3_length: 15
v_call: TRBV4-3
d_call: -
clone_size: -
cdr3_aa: CASSQGGKGRETQYF
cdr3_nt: TGCGCCAGCAGCCAAGGAGGGAAGGGGCGGGAGACCCAGTACTTC

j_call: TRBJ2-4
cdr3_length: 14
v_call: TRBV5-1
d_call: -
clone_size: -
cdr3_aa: CASSPDGEGNIQYF
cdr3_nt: TGCGCCAGCAGTCCCGACGGCGAGGGAAACATTCAGTACTTC

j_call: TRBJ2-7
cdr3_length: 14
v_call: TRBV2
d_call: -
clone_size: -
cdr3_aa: CASSQGQGPYEQYF
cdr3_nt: TGTGCCAGCAGTCAGGGACAAGGACCCTACGAGCAGTACTTC

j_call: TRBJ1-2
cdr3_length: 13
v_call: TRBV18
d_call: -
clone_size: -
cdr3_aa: CASSPSVNYGYTF
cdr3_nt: TGTGCCAGCTCACCGTCGGTGAACTATGGCTACACCTTC

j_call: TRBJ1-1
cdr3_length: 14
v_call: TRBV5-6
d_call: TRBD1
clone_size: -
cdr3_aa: CASSFLDRGSEAFF
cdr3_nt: TGTGCCAGCAGCTTTCTAGACAGGGGATCTGAAGCTTTCTTT

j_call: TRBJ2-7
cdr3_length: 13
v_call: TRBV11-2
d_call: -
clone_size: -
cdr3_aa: CASSSPRGYEQYF
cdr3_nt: TGTGCCAGCAGCTCCCCGAGGGGCTACGAGCAGTACTTC

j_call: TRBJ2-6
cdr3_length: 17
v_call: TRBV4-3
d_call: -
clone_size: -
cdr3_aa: CASSQSDSSSGANVLTF
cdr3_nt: TGCGCCAGCAGCCAGTCAGACTCCTCCTCTGGGGCCAACGTCCTGACTTTC

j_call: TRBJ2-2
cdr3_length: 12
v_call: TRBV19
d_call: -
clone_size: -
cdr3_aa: CASSHGTGELFF
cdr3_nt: TGTGCCAGTAGTCACGGCACCGGGGAGCTGTTTTTT

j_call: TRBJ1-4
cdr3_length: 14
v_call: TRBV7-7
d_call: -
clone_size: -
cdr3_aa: CASSPRQGHEKLFF
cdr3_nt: TGTGCCAGCAGCCCCCGCCAGGGGCATGAAAAACTGTTTTTT

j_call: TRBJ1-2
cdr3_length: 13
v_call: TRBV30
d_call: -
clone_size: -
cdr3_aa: CAWSVGRSYGYTF
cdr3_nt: TGTGCCTGGAGTGTAGGCCGTAGCTATGGCTACACCTTC

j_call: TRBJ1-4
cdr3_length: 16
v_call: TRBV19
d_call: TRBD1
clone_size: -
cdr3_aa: CASNPPGGVGGEKLFF
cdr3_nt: TGTGCCAGTAATCCCCCAGGGGGGGTAGGCGGCGAAAAACTGTTTTTT

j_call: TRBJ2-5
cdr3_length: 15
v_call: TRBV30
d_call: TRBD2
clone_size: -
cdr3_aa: CAWSVGSGEQETQYF
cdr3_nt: TGTGCCTGGAGTGTAGGAAGCGGGGAGCAAGAGACCCAGTACTTC

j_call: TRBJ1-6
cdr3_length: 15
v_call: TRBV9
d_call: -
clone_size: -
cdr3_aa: CASSVGGHSDSPLHF
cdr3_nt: TGTGCCAGCAGCGTAGGGGGACACTCCGACTCACCCCTCCACTTT

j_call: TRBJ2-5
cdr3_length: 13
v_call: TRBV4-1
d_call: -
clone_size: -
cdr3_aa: CASSQRLGETQYF
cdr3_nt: TGCGCCAGCAGCCAGCGGTTAGGAGAGACCCAGTACTTC

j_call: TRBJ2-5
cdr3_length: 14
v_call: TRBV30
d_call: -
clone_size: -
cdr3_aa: CAWGTGTLRETQYF
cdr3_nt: TGTGCCTGGGGCACCGGGACCCTACGGGAGACCCAGTACTTC

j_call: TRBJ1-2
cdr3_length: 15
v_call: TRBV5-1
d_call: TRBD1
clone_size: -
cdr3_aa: CASSLQGEANYGYTF
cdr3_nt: TGCGCCAGCAGCTTACAGGGGGAGGCTAACTATGGCTACACCTTC

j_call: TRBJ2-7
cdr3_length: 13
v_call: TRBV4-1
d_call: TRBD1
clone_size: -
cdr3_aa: CASSQRTGDEQYF
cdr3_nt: TGCGCCAGCAGCCAAAGGACAGGGGACGAGCAGTACTTC

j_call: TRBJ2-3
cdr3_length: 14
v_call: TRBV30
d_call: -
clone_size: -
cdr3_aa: CAWEVRLGTDTQYF
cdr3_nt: TGTGCCTGGGAGGTACGGTTAGGCACAGATACGCAGTATTTT

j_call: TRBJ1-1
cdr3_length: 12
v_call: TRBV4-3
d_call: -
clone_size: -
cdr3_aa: CASSRQNTEAFF
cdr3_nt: TGCGCCAGCAGCCGGCAGAACACTGAAGCTTTCTTT

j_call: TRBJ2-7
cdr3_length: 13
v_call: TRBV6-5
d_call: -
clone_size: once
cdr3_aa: CASRSDVSYEQYF
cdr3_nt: TGTGCCAGCAGGTCGGACGTCTCCTACGAGCAGTACTTC

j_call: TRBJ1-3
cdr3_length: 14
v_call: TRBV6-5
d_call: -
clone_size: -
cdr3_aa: CASSGVAGGNTIYF
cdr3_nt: TGTGCCAGCAGTGGGGTGGCTGGTGGAAACACCATATATTTT

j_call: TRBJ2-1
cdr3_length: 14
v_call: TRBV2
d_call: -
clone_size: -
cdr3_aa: CASRPGSSLNEQFF
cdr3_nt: TGTGCCAGCCGACCGGGATCCTCTTTGAATGAGCAGTTCTTC

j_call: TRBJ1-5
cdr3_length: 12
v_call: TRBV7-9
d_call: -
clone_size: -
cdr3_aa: CASSSTSGPQHF
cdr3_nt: TGTGCCAGCAGCTCTACCTCCGGGCCCCAGCATTTT

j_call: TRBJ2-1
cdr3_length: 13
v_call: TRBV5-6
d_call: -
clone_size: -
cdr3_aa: CASSLGRGYEQFF
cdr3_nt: TGTGCCAGCAGCTTGGGCAGGGGATACGAGCAGTTCTTC

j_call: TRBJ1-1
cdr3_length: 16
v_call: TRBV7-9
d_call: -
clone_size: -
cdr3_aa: CASSGGQGRGNTEAFF
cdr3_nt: TGTGCCAGCAGCGGAGGTCAGGGGAGGGGGAACACTGAAGCTTTCTTT

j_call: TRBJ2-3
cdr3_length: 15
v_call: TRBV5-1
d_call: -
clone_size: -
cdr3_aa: CASSLGTGTTDTQYF
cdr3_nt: TGCGCCAGCAGCTTGGGGACGGGGACCACAGATACGCAGTATTTT

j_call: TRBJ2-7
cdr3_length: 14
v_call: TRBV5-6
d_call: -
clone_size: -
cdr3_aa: CASSLGSSSYEQYF
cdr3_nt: TGTGCCAGCAGCTTGGGGTCTAGCTCCTACGAGCAGTACTTC

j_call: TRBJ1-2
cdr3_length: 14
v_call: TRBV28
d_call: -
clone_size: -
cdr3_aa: CASTVDRSRYGYTF
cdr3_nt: TGTGCCAGCACTGTCGACAGGTCAAGATATGGCTACACCTTC

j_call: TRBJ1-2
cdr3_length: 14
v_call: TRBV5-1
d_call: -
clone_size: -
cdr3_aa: CASSLGQGFYGYTF
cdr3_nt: TGCGCCAGCAGCTTGGGGCAGGGCTTCTATGGCTACACCTTC

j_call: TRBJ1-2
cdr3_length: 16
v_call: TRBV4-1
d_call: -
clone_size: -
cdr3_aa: CASSERAESRGYGYTF
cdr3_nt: TGCGCCAGCAGCGAAAGGGCCGAGTCGAGAGGGTATGGCTACACCTTC

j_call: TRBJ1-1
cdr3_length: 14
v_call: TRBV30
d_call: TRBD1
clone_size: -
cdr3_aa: CAWSPTGYDTEAFF
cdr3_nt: TGTGCCTGGAGTCCGACAGGGTATGACACTGAAGCTTTCTTT